The sequence of this TCR beta chain was determined in a study of a mutant IDH1 vaccine in newly diagnosed glioma (dated by TCRdb to the early 2020s). In terms of the full investigation: Vaccination was initiated 4-6 weeks after radiotherapy alone, or concurrently with temozolomide cycles in the chemotherapy-containing groups. Of the 25 to 40 patients who were treated, around 60% were male and about 40% were female, and the mean age was around 40 years. Prior to enrollment, patients had been given standard therapy consisting of radiotherapy alone, temozolomide alone, or radiochemotherapy with temozolomide, with the combination given to most patients. The week-35 safety follow-up was designated visit V12, and the week-47 end of study was designated visit V13. Peripheral blood was collected at six visits: V03 (baseline), V05, V07, V10, V12 and V13. Longitudinal TCRB deep sequencing was done for fewer than 30 treated patients, wherever samples were available for exploratory analyses.

Study-level results and caveats: Selection of PBMC samples for TCRB deep sequencing was based on availability. Changes in the top peripheral T cell clonotypes picked up by TCRB sequencing did not appear to be linked to pseudoprogression. Vaccine-induced immune responses across multiple MHC alleles were detected in 90% to 95% of patients. The authors noted that analyses of patient blood samples could not be reproduced because of sample limitations.

Points on this clone: The antigen it recognizes is unknown. Base qualities are not recorded, but no much larger clone differs from it by a single base.

Libraries were built with the immunoSEQ multiplex PCR assay. The hsTCRB Kit was used according to the manufacturer's protocol to amplify rearranged TCR beta chain sequences. An Illumina MiSeq was used to sequence the TCRB libraries. As for how the authors treated the data: The kit vendor's proprietary platform handled demultiplexing, trimming and gene mapping. This immuneACCESS table, as held by TCRdb, lists in-frame sequences with V and J called but not all clones. Of the missing ones, under half trace to an unresolved V gene in checked studies; the others have no known cause. The DNA gave D and trimming, while V, J and clone size come from that table. The sample yields about 94,000 clones; roughly nine tenths were counted once. The biggest ten clones account for roughly 0.81% of the sample. Sample time point, as interpreted from the label and publication: week 47, end of study. Each vaccine dose, consisting of 300 ug of a 20-mer mutant IDH1 peptide in Montanide, was administered subcutaneously with topical imiquimod. Across visits V03 through V10, patients got a total of eight vaccinations, given in weeks 1, 3, 5, 7, 11, 15, 19 and 23. Newly diagnosed WHO grade 3 or 4 IDH1-mutant astrocytomas showing loss of nuclear ATRX were present in the donors. The samples were drawn from NOA16, a multicentre, single-arm, open-label phase I trial in Germany that tested a mutant IDH1 peptide vaccine in humans for the first time. Genomic DNA for TCRB sequencing was extracted from EDTA blood using the DNeasy Blood and Tissue Kit.

Reading the germline V gene gives CDR1 MDHEN and CDR2 SYDVKM. Including cysteine and phenylalanine, the CDR3 has 16 amino acids. The DNA shown is the 48-base CDR3, in frame from base 1. V sheds 4 bases and J sheds 2 bases, leaving 15 bases between their ends. Sequenced here: PBMCs, sampled from a glioma patient whose treatment included an IDH1 peptide vaccine. The sequence joins TRBV28 to TRBJ1-5, with the identity of the D gene unclear. The receptor was isolated from a woman in her 50s with glioma. In nucleotide form, the sequence is TGTGCCAGCAGTTCCTCTCGGGGAATCGGCAATCAGCCCCAGCATTTT. Its translation reads: CASSSSRGIGNQPQHF.